Listed here is a single T cell receptor (beta chain). Its antigen is still unknown. At one end, the junction sequence differs from germline, possibly due to a read error. Additional DNA sequences in this sample encode the identical CDR3. The sample is drawn from a study of sequential checkpoint blockade in melanoma (dated by TCRdb to between 2018 and 2021). In terms of the full investigation: Using 1:1 randomization, the trial assigned patients either to first-line nivolumab followed by ipilimumab (arm A) or to ipilimumab followed by nivolumab (arm B). Maintenance nivolumab was given following each of the two trial sequences. Overall study outcomes, separate from this receptor: Larger, independent patient cohorts are needed to validate the response-prediction model that combines TCR metrics and mutation burden.

The germline V gene (reference sequence) yields GTSNPN for CDR1 and SVGIG for CDR2. The CDR3 contains 19 residues, cysteine and phenylalanine counted. Only the CDR3 DNA stays, 57 bases, in frame from base 1. Reading the label with the study, this specimen's treatment or condition is: randomized to nivolumab then ipilimumab (arm A) or the reverse (arm B). Prior DNA-damaging chemotherapy had not been received by any trial patient. Live CD3+CD8+ cells negative for CD19 and CD56 were sorted from thawed PBMCs on a FACS Aria II flow cytometer. The samples were obtained from melanoma patients enrolled in CheckMate 064, an open-label, randomized phase II trial testing sequential checkpoint blockade. Peripheral blood mononuclear cells were collected by leukapheresis, purified with Ficoll-Paque, and frozen in human serum with about 9.2% DMSO. Immediately after sorting, the purity of the sorted blood CD3+CD8+ cells was confirmed to be >98%, and DNA was then extracted.

TCRbeta CDR3 regions were immunosequenced from genomic DNA with the immunoSEQ Assay. Before high-throughput sequencing, genomic DNA was amplified using bias-controlled multiplex PCR. The study's processing was this. To quantify the absolute abundance of each unique TCRbeta CDR3 region, the sequences were collapsed and filtered. Clonality, defined as 1 minus Pielou's evenness, was calculated using only productive rearrangements. A previously published method was used to identify clones whose frequencies were significantly greater in on-treatment samples than in baseline samples. TCRdb took this table from immuneACCESS and kept in-frame rearrangements with V and J called. Such tables lack part of the clones; where checked against another copy, unresolved V genes explain under half of the gap, and the rest is unexplained. V, J and clone size were drawn from that table, and D and trimming were deduced from the DNA. The sample table contains under 20,000 clones; only one count was recorded for about two thirds of them. Of the sample, about 20% falls within the top ten clones.

The chain joins TRBV30 to TRBJ2-5, with 11 central nucleotides matching TRBD2. The sample was CD8+ T cells sorted from blood (inferred from file names), taken from a patient given nivolumab and ipilimumab in sequence. The source is a human donor with melanoma. At the DNA level, the sequence is TGCGCCTGGAGTGTACAGTTTGGGCTAGCGGGGGGCCTCCAAGAGACCCAGTACTTC. Translation gives CAWSVQFGLAGGLQETQYF.